A selection of T cell receptor beta chains follows, all from one sample in a study of cytomegalovirus exposure and HLA in healthy donors. Assay: immunoSEQ multiplex PCR; the TCRdb copy retains only in-frame clones and omits some. This table holds about 120,000 clones, roughly 90% found once. Sequenced input: PBMCs. These receptors were taken from a woman between 18 and 29 years old in good health and CMV-seropositive. Each CDR3 is given with its conserved first and last residue. A D gene is named only where the DNA matches it firmly. Only part of the rows carry a size: once, few, many, or a class if the clone is expanded.

j_call | d_call | v_call | clone_size | cdr3_nt | cdr3_aa
TRBJ1-1 | TRBD1 | TRBV27 | NA | TGTGCCAGCAGTCTTGTAGGGGGCTACACTGAAGCTTTCTTT | CASSLVGGYTEAFF
TRBJ2-4 | TRBD1 | TRBV5-6 | few | TGTGCCAGCAGCACAGGGGATCATGGAAACATTCAGTACTTC | CASSTGDHGNIQYF
TRBJ2-7 | NA | TRBV7-2 | NA | TGTGCCAGCAGCTTAGGCCCCAACCGATTTAGTTACGAGCAGTACTTC | CASSLGPNRFSYEQYF
TRBJ1-1 | NA | TRBV6-1 | NA | TGTGCCAGCAGTCCTAAGCGGGACACTGAAGCTTTCTTT | CASSPKRDTEAFF
TRBJ2-5 | TRBD2 | TRBV5-1 | NA | TGCGCCAGCAGCAACTCGACTAGCGGGGGGGCTTGGGAGACCCAGTACTTC | CASSNSTSGGAWETQYF
TRBJ1-6 | TRBD1 | TRBV5-5 | few | TGTGCCAGCAGTAAAACCCCGGGACAGGGTATCCCACCCCTCCACTTT | CASSKTPGQGIPPLHF
TRBJ1-2 | NA | TRBV4-1 | few | TGCGCCAGCAGCCAAGTTGATGGCTTGGGGGGTGGCTACACCTTC | CASSQVDGLGGGYTF
TRBJ2-7 | NA | TRBV4-1 | NA | TGCGCCAGCAGCCAAACCGGGACAAATACCTACGAGCAGTACTTC | CASSQTGTNTYEQYF
TRBJ2-1 | TRBD1 | TRBV18 | NA | TGTGCCAGCTCACCAGACGGGACAGGGGGCGAGGGGTTCTTC | CASSPDGTGGEGFF
TRBJ1-2 | NA | TRBV29-1 | NA | TGCAGCGTTGATGACAGTTCCCATGGCTACACCTTC | CSVDDSSHGYTF
TRBJ2-2 | TRBD2 | TRBV6-5 | once | TGTGCCAGCAGCTTGCCGGGGGGGGGCCCCGGGGAGCTGTTTTTT | CASSLPGGGPGELFF
TRBJ2-7 | TRBD2 | TRBV9 | NA | TGTGCCAGCAGCCCTAGCGGGAGCCTTTCCTACGAGCAGTACTTC | CASSPSGSLSYEQYF
TRBJ1-1 | NA | TRBV7-9 | NA | TGTGCCAGCAGCTCCGTGGCGGGTATGAACACTGAAGCTTTCTTT | CASSSVAGMNTEAFF
TRBJ2-1 | NA | TRBV18 | few | TGTGCCAGCAAAGAGTGGGCGAATGAGCAGTTCTTC | CASKEWANEQFF
TRBJ2-4 | TRBD1 | TRBV5-1 | NA | TGCGCCAGCAGCTGGGGGTCGTACGACAGGGCCGAAAACATTCAGTACTTC | CASSWGSYDRAENIQYF
TRBJ1-1 | NA | TRBV2 | NA | TGTGCCAGCACCGGACAGATGAACACTGAAGCTTTCTTT | CASTGQMNTEAFF
TRBJ2-7 | TRBD2 | TRBV7-9 | NA | TGTGCCAGCAGCTCCGGACTAGCGGGAGCCTACGAGCAGTACTTC | CASSSGLAGAYEQYF
TRBJ1-1 | TRBD1 | TRBV9 | NA | TGTGCCAGCAGCCCACCCGGACAGGGTAGGACTGAAGCTTTCTTT | CASSPPGQGRTEAFF
TRBJ2-1 | TRBD1 | TRBV14 | NA | TGTGCCAGCAGCCCGAGGGGGCATGAGCAGTTCTTC | CASSPRGHEQFF
TRBJ1-1 | TRBD1 | TRBV9 | NA | TGTGCCAGCAGCGTTTTGGACAGGGGAACTGAAGCTTTCTTT | CASSVLDRGTEAFF
TRBJ2-5 | TRBD1 | TRBV7-2 | NA | TGTGCCAGCAGCTTAGGGGGCCACAGGGGGCTTCGCGAGACCCAGTACTTC | CASSLGGHRGLRETQYF
TRBJ2-2 | NA | TRBV7-9 | NA | TGTGCCAGCAGCTCGTGGGGGCTTCAAACCGGGGAGCTGTTTTTT | CASSSWGLQTGELFF
TRBJ1-2 | NA | TRBV19 | NA | TGTGCCAGTAGACCCCGGGGGAGGGGTAACTATGGCTACACCTTC | CASRPRGRGNYGYTF
TRBJ1-2 | TRBD1 | TRBV4-1 | NA | TGCGCCAGCAGCCAAGAGTCGGGACAGATGAAATATGGCTACACCTTC | CASSQESGQMKYGYTF
TRBJ2-7 | NA | TRBV6-1 | NA | TGTGCCAGCAGTGAAGGGCTCTTCTCCTACGAGCAGTACTTC | CASSEGLFSYEQYF
TRBJ1-1 | TRBD1 | TRBV6-5 | NA | TGTGCCAGCAGTTATGAGGGGGCCCTGAACACTGAAGCTTTCTTT | CASSYEGALNTEAFF
TRBJ1-1 | TRBD1 | TRBV4-1 | NA | TGCGCCAGCAGCCAAAATCCTGAGGAAGGACAGGGGTCTGAAGCTTTCTTT | CASSQNPEEGQGSEAFF
TRBJ1-1 | NA | TRBV4-1 | once | TGCGCCAGCAGCCAAGTTCCAGGCACATTGAACACTGAAGCTTTCTTT | CASSQVPGTLNTEAFF
TRBJ1-2 | NA | TRBV11-2 | NA | TGTGCCAGCAGCTCTGGAGTAGGGAGGGCTGGCTACACCTTC | CASSSGVGRAGYTF
TRBJ2-7 | TRBD2 | TRBV11-2 | NA | TGTGCCAGCAGCCTCTATAGCGGGGAATCCTACGAGCAGTACTTC | CASSLYSGESYEQYF
TRBJ1-1 | NA | TRBV5-4 | NA | TGTGCCAGCAGCTTGGGGGGGCTGGGCACTGAAGCTTTCTTT | CASSLGGLGTEAFF
TRBJ1-2 | NA | TRBV7-2 | NA | TGTGCCAGCAGCTCAAGGACAGACCCGGCTAACTATGGCTACACCTTC | CASSSRTDPANYGYTF
TRBJ2-5 | TRBD2 | TRBV5-4 | once | TGTGCCAGCAGCTCAATGTCTGTGGGGCTAGCGGGAGGCCAAGAGACCCAGTACTTC | CASSSMSVGLAGGQETQYF
TRBJ1-2 | NA | TRBV15 | NA | TGTGCCACCAGCCGCAGGGGAGACGGCTACACCTTC | CATSRRGDGYTF
TRBJ2-7 | NA | TRBV2 | NA | TGTGCCACCACGAACACCATGCCTTACGAGCAGTACTTC | CATTNTMPYEQYF
TRBJ2-2 | TRBD2 | TRBV7-8 | NA | TGTGCCAGCAGCTTAGCTACTAGCGGGAGAAGTGGCACCGGGGAGCTGTTTTTT | CASSLATSGRSGTGELFF
TRBJ2-1 | NA | TRBV7-3 | NA | TGTGCCAGCAGCTTAATGCAGGGTTCCTACAATGAGCAGTTCTTC | CASSLMQGSYNEQFF
TRBJ2-1 | NA | TRBV5-4 | once | TGTGCCAGCAGCCAGCAGGGTTTAGGTTACAATGAGCAGTTCTTC | CASSQQGLGYNEQFF
TRBJ1-2 | NA | TRBV9 | few | TGTGCCAGCAGCTCGGCGGCCCTACTGGATGGCTACACCTTC | CASSSAALLDGYTF
TRBJ1-5 | NA | TRBV5-1 | many | TGCGCCAGCAGCCCGGGGGGAGGGTTTAATCAGCCCCAGCATTTT | CASSPGGGFNQPQHF
TRBJ2-1 | NA | TRBV27 | NA | TGTGCCAGCAGTTTAGATGGGGCTGAGCAGTTCTTC | CASSLDGAEQFF
TRBJ1-2 | NA | TRBV9 | NA | TGTGCCAGCAGCGTAGAGCGGGTAGGCTCAGACTATGGCTACACCTTC | CASSVERVGSDYGYTF
TRBJ2-7 | TRBD2 | TRBV5-4 | NA | TGTGCCAGCAGCCCTCTAGCGGGAGGGCCGGGCGAGCAGTACTTC | CASSPLAGGPGEQYF
TRBJ1-1 | NA | TRBV2 | once | TGTGCCAGCAACCGGAAAGAGGTTGAAGCTTTCTTT | CASNRKEVEAFF
TRBJ2-7 | TRBD1 | TRBV19 | NA | TGTGCCAGTAGCCGGACAGGGAAAAACGAGCAGTACTTC | CASSRTGKNEQYF